This record looks at one T cell receptor beta chain sequence and its context. CDR3 length equals 14 residues. The germline gives CDR1 LGHNA, CDR2 YNFKEQ. V dropped 1 base and J dropped 2 bases, with 3 bases sitting between them. This specimen belongs to a study of blood T cell repertoires in COVID-19. About the research overall: Spain, Italy and the United States supplied samples that represented acute and convalescent COVID-19. The cDNA or gDNA used as material had been derived from T cells, B-cell-depleted T cells, or PBMCs.

Authors' analysis steps: It was from reference gene primer amplification that nucleated cell counts were estimated. TCRdb's copy holds only in-frame clones and misses some; the assay was immunoSEQ multiplex PCR. The V and J calls and clone size come from that table; D and trimming were worked out from the DNA. Of 130,000 or so clones listed, around four fifths were seen once; the top ten hold around 16%. The source of this sequence is a man between 60 and 70 years old with active or convalescent COVID-19. The V gene is TRBV4-2, the J gene TRBJ2-6; D ambiguous. The material sequenced was peripheral blood. The CDR3 loop is CASSQAPGANVLTF. The CDR3, as DNA: TGTGCCAGCAGCCAAGCTCCTGGGGCCAACGTCCTGACTTTC.